This TCR beta chain originates from a study of cytomegalovirus exposure and HLA in healthy donors. Study observations and caveats: Prior analysis indicated that the majority of TCR beta V segments exhibited productivity approximately 87% or approximately 30% of the time. In a later analysis, TCR association rates varied by HLA locus: DRB1 most, HLA-C fewest. In a later analysis, TCR beta V- and J-gene trimming showed a link to a missense DCLRE1C variant. According to a later analysis, most TCR beta chains associated with CMV appeared HLA-restricted.

Trimming stripped 5 bases from V and 7 bases from J, with 18 bases between. Germline CDR1 reads MNHEY; CDR2 reads SMNVEV (reference sequence). This CDR3 has 15 residues. Only one count was recorded for this clone. Its specificity is unknown. The PCR made use of 60 Vbeta and 13 Jbeta primers. Produced via immunoSEQ multiplex PCR; TCRdb's table is partial and in-frame only. The data hold 200,000 or so clones, with about 83% observed a single time. The sequence was collected from a man aged 35 to 55 in good health and CMV-seronegative. The specimen sequenced was PBMCs. V usage is TRBV27 and J usage is TRBJ1-5; tentative D call: TRBD1 (6 bases). The chain's CDR3 is CASSPNPPTGQPQHF. The CDR3 DNA reads as TGTGCCAGCAGTCCCAACCCGCCGACAGGCCAGCCCCAGCATTTT.